These T cell receptor beta chains were read from a single sample in a study of type 1 regulatory T cells. No antigen is known for these receptors. TCRdb analysed the reads with MiXCR anew, one entry per CDR3 protein. The repertoire includes roughly 71,000 distinct CDR3 sequences, roughly three fifths of them detected once, and 7.6% sits in the top ten. The sequenced material came from cultured T cells, either the whole culture or a sorted T cell fraction (not recorded which). The receptors here all came from a human donor in good health. Both conserved end residues are part of each CDR3. A D gene is named only where the DNA matches it firmly. Clone size is stated in some rows and not others, as once, few, many or a class when expanded.

d_call clone_size j_call v_call cdr3_nt cdr3_aa
- few TRBJ2-5 TRBV5-1 TGCGCCAGCAGCTTGGAGGGAGGCCACCAAGAGACCCAGTACTTC CASSLEGGHQETQYF
- - TRBJ2-5 TRBV20-1 TGCAGTGCTAGATTTGGACAAGAGACCCAGTACTTC CSARFGQETQYF
TRBD2 - TRBJ2-2 TRBV7-9 TGTGCCAGCAGCTTAAGCCCGACTAGCGGCACCGGGGAGCTGTTTTTT CASSLSPTSGTGELFF
- - TRBJ2-3 TRBV20-1 TGCAGTGTGCACAGCCCAAGCACAGATACGCAGTATTTT CSVHSPSTDTQYF
TRBD2 - TRBJ2-4 TRBV18 TGTGCCAGCTCACCACCGGGACTAGCGGGAGTGAACATTCAGTACTTC CASSPPGLAGVNIQYF
TRBD1 - TRBJ2-5 TRBV5-6 TGTGCCAGCAGTCTTCCGGGACAGGGGGCCCAAAAAGAGACCCAGTACTTC CASSLPGQGAQKETQYF
- few TRBJ2-6 TRBV4-2 TGTGCCAGCAGCCAAGAGTCCCACAGGGTGGGCTCTGGGGCCAACGTCCTGACTTTC CASSQESHRVGSGANVLTF
TRBD2 - TRBJ2-5 TRBV4-1 TGCGCCAGCAGCCCCCGGACTAGTGTCGGCGAGACCCAGTACTTC CASSPRTSVGETQYF
- - TRBJ1-5 TRBV20-1 TGCAGTGCTAGAGTCAACCGTTATAGCAATCAGCCCCAGCATTTT CSARVNRYSNQPQHF
TRBD2 - TRBJ2-5 TRBV7-9 TGTGCCAGCAGCTTAGTTCGGAATAGCGGGAGTACGCAGACCCAGTACTTC CASSLVRNSGSTQTQYF
- - TRBJ2-1 TRBV18 TGTGCCAGCTCACCACTGCTCGGCTACAATGAGCAGTTCTTC CASSPLLGYNEQFF
- - TRBJ2-7 TRBV12-3/TRBV12-4 TGTGCCAGCAGCTCCGGGACATACTCCTACGAGCAGTACTTC CASSSGTYSYEQYF
- - TRBJ2-7 TRBV12-3/TRBV12-4 TGTGCCAGCAGTTTACGGGCCTCCTACGAGCAGTACTTC CASSLRASYEQYF
- - TRBJ1-5 TRBV20-1 TGCGGACCCAGAGATCACGTTATCAATCAGCCCCAGCATTTT CGPRDHVINQPQHF
- - TRBJ2-5 TRBV29-1 TGCAGCGTCGCAGGGAACCGCCGGCAAGAGACCCAGTACTTC CSVAGNRRQETQYF
TRBD1 - TRBJ2-7 TRBV5-4 TGTGCCAGCAGCCGAGGAGGTTCCGACAGGGGCTTCGAGCAGTACTTC CASSRGGSDRGFEQYF
- once TRBJ2-7 TRBV27 TGTGCCAGCAAGTTGGGTAAGATAGGTCGCGAGCAGTACTTC CASKLGKIGREQYF
- - TRBJ1-2 TRBV5-1 TGCGCCAGCAGCTTGGGAACGACAGGAGACTATGGCTACACCTTC CASSLGTTGDYGYTF
TRBD1 - TRBJ1-4 TRBV6-5 TGTGCCAGCAGTAACGACAGGGGGCTTGGAAAACTGTTTTTT CASSNDRGLGKLFF
- few TRBJ1-2 TRBV18 TGTGCCAGCTCAGAAGGGGAATGGTCCTATGGCTACACCTTC CASSEGEWSYGYTF
TRBD1 - TRBJ1-2 TRBV7-2 TGTGCCAGCAGCTTAGGGGGGACAGTAAACTATGGCTACACCTTC CASSLGGTVNYGYTF
TRBD2 - TRBJ2-1 TRBV10-2 TGCGCCAGCACCCGGACTAGCGGGATGAATGAGCAGTTCTTC CASTRTSGMNEQFF
- - TRBJ1-4 TRBV7-9 TGTGCCAGCACGAGGCTTTCGGAAAAACTGTTTTTT CASTRLSEKLFF
TRBD2 - TRBJ2-1 TRBV3-1 TGTGCCAGCAGCCCGGAGCGGGGCGCCTACAATGAGCAGTTCTTC CASSPERGAYNEQFF
TRBD2 - TRBJ2-7 TRBV5-1 TGCGCCAGCAGCTTGGTGGACGCGGGAGGGTACGAGCAGTACTTC CASSLVDAGGYEQYF
- - TRBJ2-2 TRBV4-1 TGCGCCAGCAGCCAAGAGGCGGCTAGGGAGCTGTTTTTT CASSQEAARELFF
TRBD1 - TRBJ2-7 TRBV20-1 TGCAGTGCTAGAGAACCCCGGACAGGCTTCTACGAGCAGTACTTC CSAREPRTGFYEQYF
TRBD1 - TRBJ2-1 TRBV2 TGTGCCAGCAGGGGGTTTGGGACAGGTGACGATGAGCAGTTCTTC CASRGFGTGDDEQFF
TRBD2 - TRBJ2-4 TRBV4-1 TGCGCCAGCAGCCAAGATGAGGCGGGAGGGGTAGACATTCAGTACTTC CASSQDEAGGVDIQYF
TRBD2 - TRBJ2-1 TRBV7-9 TGTGCCAGCAGCTTACGTGCTTGGGCCAGCGGGAGTGGTCGGGGCAATGAGCAGTTCTTC CASSLRAWASGSGRGNEQFF
- - TRBJ1-5 TRBV7-9 TGTGCCAGCAGCTTAGGTGGTTATAGCAATCAGCCCCAGCATTTT CASSLGGYSNQPQHF
- - TRBJ2-7 TRBV18 TGTGCCAGCTCACCCCCAGGCGGAAACGAGCAGTACTTC CASSPPGGNEQYF
- - TRBJ2-4 TRBV7-8 TGTGCCAGCAGCTTAGGGCCGGATCTAGCCAAAAACATTCAGTACTTC CASSLGPDLAKNIQYF
- once TRBJ2-3 TRBV5-1 TGCGCCAGCAGCCCGGGGGGACAGGTCGTGGATACGCAGTATTTT CASSPGGQVVDTQYF
- - TRBJ1-4 TRBV7-9 TGTGCCAGCAGCTCAGACGGGGGGACTAATGAAAAACTGTTTTTT CASSSDGGTNEKLFF
TRBD2 - TRBJ2-3 TRBV12-3/TRBV12-4 TGTGCCAGCAGTTTATCCCGCGGGAGAGAGGGCACAGATACGCAGTATTTT CASSLSRGREGTDTQYF
- - TRBJ1-1 TRBV20-1 TGCAGTGCTAGGCAAGGGGGGAAGAACACTGAAGCTTTCTTT CSARQGGKNTEAFF
TRBD2 - TRBJ2-3 TRBV15 TGTGCCACCATCGGGACTAGCGGAGACACAGATACGCAGTATTTT CATIGTSGDTDTQYF
- few TRBJ2-3 TRBV6-5 TGTGCCAGCAGTTACTCAAAACACCGACCCCTCACAGATACGCAGTATTTT CASSYSKHRPLTDTQYF
- once TRBJ2-2 TRBV12-3/TRBV12-4 TGTGCCAGCAGTAGCCCGGGAGCGGGCACCGGGGAGCTGTTTTTT CASSSPGAGTGELFF
TRBD2 - TRBJ2-2 TRBV20-1 TGCAGTGCTAGCAGGGGACTAGCGGGAGTTTTGGCCGGGGAGCTGTTTTTT CSASRGLAGVLAGELFF